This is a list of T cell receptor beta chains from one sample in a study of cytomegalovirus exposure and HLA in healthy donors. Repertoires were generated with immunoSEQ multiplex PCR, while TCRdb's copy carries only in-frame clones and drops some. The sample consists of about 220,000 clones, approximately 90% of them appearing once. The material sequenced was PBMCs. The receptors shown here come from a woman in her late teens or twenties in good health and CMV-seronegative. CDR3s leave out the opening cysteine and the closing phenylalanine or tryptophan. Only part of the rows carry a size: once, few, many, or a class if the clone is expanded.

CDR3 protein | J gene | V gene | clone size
AWMKGAWGSPLH | TRBJ1-6 | TRBV30 | few
ATSPPLRTGNPYEQY | TRBJ2-7 | TRBV15 | .
ASSIGYRGEETQY | TRBJ2-5 | TRBV5-6 | .
ASSTSGNKGTEAF | TRBJ1-1 | TRBV18 | .
ASGSYYEQY | TRBJ2-7 | TRBV6-5 | .
ASSQEAGLAPYEQY | TRBJ2-7 | TRBV14 | .
ASSLELRGTTYEQY | TRBJ2-7 | TRBV11-2 | few
AISESALGRSTEAF | TRBJ1-1 | TRBV10-3 | .
AWSPPGQGEKLF | TRBJ1-4 | TRBV30 | .
SGFDSTYTDTQY | TRBJ2-3 | TRBV29-1 | .
ASSLASGSSWEQF | TRBJ2-1 | TRBV5-4 | .
ASSAAPTDFFPYEQY | TRBJ2-7 | TRBV9 | .
ASSQTILLGHGYT | TRBJ1-2 | TRBV28 | .
ASSSRDNSNQPQH | TRBJ1-5 | TRBV9 | .
ASSKQTGGGSSNQPQH | TRBJ1-5 | TRBV7-2 | .
ASSFPTGQGWYEQY | TRBJ2-7 | TRBV5-1 | few
ASSPSQGFFRDEQY | TRBJ2-7 | TRBV19 | few
ASGGSQF | TRBJ2-1 | TRBV2 | .
ASSQTTGRVRQY | TRBJ2-7 | TRBV14 | .
ASSEWQGPEAF | TRBJ1-1 | TRBV6-1 | .
ASSPPGLAGKNEQF | TRBJ2-1 | TRBV11-3 | .
ASSLALSTDTQY | TRBJ2-3 | TRBV27 | .
ASTLTGTAYEQY | TRBJ2-7 | TRBV28 | .
ASSSGTSGTDTQY | TRBJ2-3 | TRBV7-6 | .
ASSLQVLGNEQF | TRBJ2-1 | TRBV5-6 | .
ASRRPGQGVEGYT | TRBJ1-2 | TRBV19 | once
ASSRDRSNQPQH | TRBJ1-5 | TRBV6-5 | .
ASSEWTSGYNEQF | TRBJ2-1 | TRBV25-1 | .
ATDPGQGLGLGGYT | TRBJ1-2 | TRBV6-6 | .
ASSYRGESGTDTQY | TRBJ2-3 | TRBV6-6 | many
ASSLSQGEYEQY | TRBJ2-7 | TRBV4-1 | .
ASRQSGRNTGELF | TRBJ2-2 | TRBV5-1 | .
ASGTDREDGYT | TRBJ1-2 | TRBV27 | .